This entry concerns a single T cell receptor beta chain. The antigen remains unidentified. Unique molecular identifiers (one per individual cDNA molecule) were attached. Each CDR3 protein is one row after TCRdb ran MiXCR on the 5' RACE reads. The sample has around 70,000 distinct CDR3 sequences, more than 9% seen once; the top ten hold less than 2%. These data come from a study of early T cells in non-severe SARS-CoV-2 infection. On the study more broadly: Bulk RNA isolated from unsorted whole blood underwent sequencing; chains were not paired.

Study outcomes and limitations: Matches to VDJdb favored anti-spike CD8 responses and missed private and CD4 specificities.

The CDR3 spans 15 residues. The J segment lost 7 bases and the V segment lost 0 bases, leaving 3 bases of the junction unmatched. The germline V gene encodes CDR1 MNHEY and CDR2 SVGAGI. The source is an adult who was a healthcare worker with PCR-confirmed SARS-CoV-2 infection or an uninfected control (not recorded which). The sample was whole blood. The rearrangement uses TRBV6-5 and TRBJ1-6; 7 bases agree with TRBD1. The CDR3 region is CASSYSGQPNSPLHF. DNA for the CDR3: TGTGCCAGCAGTTACTCGGGACAGCCCAATTCACCCCTCCACTTT.